This T cell receptor (beta chain) is from a study of response to subunit inactivated influenza vaccine. Study conclusions and caveats: A suggestion made by the authors is that each seasonal influenza vaccination recruits few new T cells.

This clonotype turned up a few times. Its antigen is still unknown. TCRdb reprocessed the RT-PCR reads with MiXCR, giving one entry per CDR3 protein. The sample shows some 480,000 distinct CDR3 sequences, 9.5% to 13% of them seen only once. Trimming left V 6 bases short and J 4 bases short, with 27 bases between. From germline, CDR1 is DFQATT and CDR2 SNEGSKA (reference sequence). The CDR3 totals 17 residues. The gene calls are TRBV20-1 and TRBJ2-5, with D possibly being TRBD1 or TRBD2 (9 bases each). Material: PBMCs from blood, obtained about 40 days after vaccination. This TCR came from a man aged 50 to 59 who received an inactivated influenza vaccine. The CDR3 DNA is TGCAGTGCAGTGGGACAGGGTCGGATAGCGGGAGCAGAGACCCAGTACTTC. Residues: CSAVGQGRIAGAETQYF.